This T cell receptor beta chain is drawn from a study of regulatory T cells in long-lasting Graves disease. Whole-study context: In persistent Graves' disease, antithyroid drugs had been taken for over 5 years and TSH receptor antibodies stayed positive.

The time point is: persistent/refractory GD, antithyroid drugs over 5 years with positive TRAb. TCR sequences were obtained from RNA taken from PBMCs. In this cohort, patients came from an endocrinology department located in Xi'an, China. The germline gives CDR1 SGHTA, CDR2 FQGNSA. With V trimmed by 6 bases and J by 9 bases, 4 bases remained unmatched. This CDR3 has 12 amino acids. This clonotype was seen a handful of times. Arm-PCR of CDR3 regions and iRepertoire HTBI primers were the basis on which TCR beta libraries were built. One entry per CDR3 protein, called by TCRdb with MiXCR from the multiplex PCR reads. The repertoire consists of roughly 490,000 distinct CDR3 sequences, with 20% to 25% occurring once and the leading ten covering about an eighth.

The receptor comes from a female donor with Graves disease. V and J are TRBV7-2 and TRBJ2-4, with 8 bases lining up with TRBD2. This sample comprised peripheral blood mononuclear cells (PBMCs), obtained when the disease was refractory, from a patient treated with antithyroid drugs. CDR3 in amino acids: CASSAGTSIQYF. In nucleotides, the CDR3 is TGTGCCAGCAGTGCCGGGACTAGCATTCAGTACTTC.